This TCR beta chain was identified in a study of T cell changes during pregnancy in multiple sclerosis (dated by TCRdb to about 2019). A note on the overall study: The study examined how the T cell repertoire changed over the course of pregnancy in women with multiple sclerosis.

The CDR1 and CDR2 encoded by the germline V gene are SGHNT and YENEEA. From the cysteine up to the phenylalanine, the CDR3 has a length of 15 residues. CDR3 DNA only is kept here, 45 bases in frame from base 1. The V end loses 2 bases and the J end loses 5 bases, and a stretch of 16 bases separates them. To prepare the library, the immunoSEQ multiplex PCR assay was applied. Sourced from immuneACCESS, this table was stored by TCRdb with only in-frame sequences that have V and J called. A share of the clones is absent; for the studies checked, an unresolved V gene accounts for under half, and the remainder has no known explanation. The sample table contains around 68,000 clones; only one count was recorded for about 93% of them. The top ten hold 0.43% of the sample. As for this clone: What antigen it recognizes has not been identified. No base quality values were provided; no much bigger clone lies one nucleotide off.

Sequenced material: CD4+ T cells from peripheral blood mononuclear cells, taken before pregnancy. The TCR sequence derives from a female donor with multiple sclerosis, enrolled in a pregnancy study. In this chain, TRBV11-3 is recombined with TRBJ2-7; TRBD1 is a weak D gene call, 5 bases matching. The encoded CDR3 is CASSLYGGFRDEQYF. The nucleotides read TGTGCCAGCAGCTTATACGGTGGCTTCAGGGACGAGCAGTACTTC.